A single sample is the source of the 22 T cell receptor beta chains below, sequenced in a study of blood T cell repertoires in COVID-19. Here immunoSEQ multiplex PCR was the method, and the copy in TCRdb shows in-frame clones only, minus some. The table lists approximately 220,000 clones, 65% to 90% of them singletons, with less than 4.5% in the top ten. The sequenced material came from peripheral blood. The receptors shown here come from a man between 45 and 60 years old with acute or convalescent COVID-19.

CDR3 region: CASSLVGGANVLTF. Here the CDR3 DNA reads TGTGCCAGCAGCTTAGTTGGCGGGGCCAACGTCCTGACTTTC. The chain couples TRBV11-2 to TRBJ2-6, with no clear D. Per the germline V gene, CDR1 is SGHAT and CDR2 is FQNNGV. Trimming took off 1 base at V and 4 bases at J, with 5 bases between the two ends. CDR3 length: 14 amino acids.

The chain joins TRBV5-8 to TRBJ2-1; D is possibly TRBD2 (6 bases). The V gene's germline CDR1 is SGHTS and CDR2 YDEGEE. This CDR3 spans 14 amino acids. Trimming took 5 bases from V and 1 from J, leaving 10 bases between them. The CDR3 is CASSGGNSYNEQFF. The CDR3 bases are TGTGCCAGCAGTGGCGGGAATTCCTACAATGAGCAGTTCTTC.

The CDR3 reads CASRHSQTGSNTEAFF. CDR3 nucleotides: TGTGCCAGCAGACACTCACAGACAGGATCGAACACTGAAGCTTTCTTT. The chain links TRBV3-1 (or the pseudogene TRBV3-2) to TRBJ1-1; the D gene is possibly TRBD1 (6 bases). Trimming pared 6 bases from V and 1 base from J, leaving 18 bases between. The CDR3 length is 16 residues. The germline gives CDR1 LGHDT, CDR2 YNNKEL (reference sequence).

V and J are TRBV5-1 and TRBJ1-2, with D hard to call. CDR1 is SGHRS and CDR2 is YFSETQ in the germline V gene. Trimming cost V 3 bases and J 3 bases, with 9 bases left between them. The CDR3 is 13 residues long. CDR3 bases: TGCGCCAGCAGCTATGAGAGTTACTATGGCTACACCTTC. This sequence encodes CASSYESYYGYTF.

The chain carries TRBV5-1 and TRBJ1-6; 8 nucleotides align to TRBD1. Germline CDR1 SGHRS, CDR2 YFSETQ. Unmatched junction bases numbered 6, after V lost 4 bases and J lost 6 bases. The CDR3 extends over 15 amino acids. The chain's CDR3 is CASSRTGTVNSPLHF. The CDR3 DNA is TGCGCCAGCAGCCGGACAGGGACGGTTAATTCACCCCTCCACTTT.

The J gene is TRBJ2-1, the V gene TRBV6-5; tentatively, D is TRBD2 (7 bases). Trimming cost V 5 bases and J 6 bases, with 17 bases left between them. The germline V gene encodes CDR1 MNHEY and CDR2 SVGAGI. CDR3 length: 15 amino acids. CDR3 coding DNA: TGTGCCAGCAGTCTGGGGACGGGGGGCCCCAATGAGCAGTTCTTC. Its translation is CASSLGTGGPNEQFF.

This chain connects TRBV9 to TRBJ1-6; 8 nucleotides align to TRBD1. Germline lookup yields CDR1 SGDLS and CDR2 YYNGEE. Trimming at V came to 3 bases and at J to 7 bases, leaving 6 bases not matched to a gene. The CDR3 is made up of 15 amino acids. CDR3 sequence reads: CASSGPGQENSPLHF. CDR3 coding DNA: TGTGCCAGCAGCGGTCCGGGACAGGAAAATTCACCCCTCCACTTT.

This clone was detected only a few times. CDR3 sequence (DNA): TGTGCCAGCAGTGAACAGGGCACAGGGAATTCACCCCTCCACTTT. It is translated as CASSEQGTGNSPLHF. This chain joins TRBV2 and TRBJ1-6; D may be TRBD1 (6 bases). Trimming took 2 bases from V and 7 from J, leaving 12 bases between them. Germline assignment: CDR1 SNHLY and CDR2 FYNNEI. The CDR3 consists of 15 residues.

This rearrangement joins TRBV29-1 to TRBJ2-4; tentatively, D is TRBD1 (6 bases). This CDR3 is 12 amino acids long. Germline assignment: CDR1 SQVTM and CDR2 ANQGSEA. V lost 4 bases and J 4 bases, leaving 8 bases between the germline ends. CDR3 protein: CSVGDTKNIQYF. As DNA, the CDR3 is TGCAGCGTTGGGGACACTAAAAACATTCAGTACTTC.

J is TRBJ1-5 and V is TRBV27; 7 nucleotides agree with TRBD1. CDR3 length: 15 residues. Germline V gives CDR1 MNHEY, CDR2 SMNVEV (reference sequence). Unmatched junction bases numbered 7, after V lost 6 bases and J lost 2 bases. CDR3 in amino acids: CASSIQGFGNQPQHF. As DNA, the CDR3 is TGTGCCAGCAGCATACAGGGGTTCGGCAATCAGCCCCAGCATTTT.

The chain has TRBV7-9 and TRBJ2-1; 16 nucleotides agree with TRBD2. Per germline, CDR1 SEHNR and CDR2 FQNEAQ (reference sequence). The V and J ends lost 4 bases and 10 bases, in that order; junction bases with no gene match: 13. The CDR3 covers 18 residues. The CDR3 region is CASSSPPGLAGGSREQFF. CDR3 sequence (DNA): TGTGCCAGCAGCTCGCCGCCGGGACTAGCGGGGGGGTCAAGGGAGCAGTTCTTC.

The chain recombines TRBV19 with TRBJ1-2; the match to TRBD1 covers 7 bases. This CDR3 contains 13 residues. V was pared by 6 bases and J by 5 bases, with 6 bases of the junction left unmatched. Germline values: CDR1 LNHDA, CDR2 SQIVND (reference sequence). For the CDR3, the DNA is TGTGCCAGTAGCCGGGACAGCCTTTATGGCTACACCTTC. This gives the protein CASSRDSLYGYTF.

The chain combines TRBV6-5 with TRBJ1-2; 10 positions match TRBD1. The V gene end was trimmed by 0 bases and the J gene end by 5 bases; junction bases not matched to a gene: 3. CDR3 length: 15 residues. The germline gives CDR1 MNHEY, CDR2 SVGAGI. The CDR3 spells CASSYSRDRGYGYTF. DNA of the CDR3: TGTGCCAGCAGTTACTCGCGGGACAGGGGTTATGGCTACACCTTC.

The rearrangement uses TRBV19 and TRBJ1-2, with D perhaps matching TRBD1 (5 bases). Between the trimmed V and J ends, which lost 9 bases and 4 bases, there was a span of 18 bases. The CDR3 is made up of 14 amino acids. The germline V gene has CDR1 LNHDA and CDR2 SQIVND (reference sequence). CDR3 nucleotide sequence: TGTGCCAGCACCCCGGGTACGGGACTCTATGGCTACACCTTC. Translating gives CASTPGTGLYGYTF.

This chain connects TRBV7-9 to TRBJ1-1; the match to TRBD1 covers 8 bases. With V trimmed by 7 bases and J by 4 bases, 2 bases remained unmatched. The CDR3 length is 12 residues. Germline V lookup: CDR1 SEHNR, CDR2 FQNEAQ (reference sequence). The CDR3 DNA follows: TGTGCCAGCACGCAGGGGGCCACTGAAGCTTTCTTT. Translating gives CASTQGATEAFF.

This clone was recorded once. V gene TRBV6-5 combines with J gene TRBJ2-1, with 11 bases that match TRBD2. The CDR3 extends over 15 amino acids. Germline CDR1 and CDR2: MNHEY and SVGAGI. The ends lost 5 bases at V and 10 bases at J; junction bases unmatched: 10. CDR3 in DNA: TGTGCCAGCAGTCCCGGGACTAGCGGAAGACTCGAGCAGTTCTTC. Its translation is CASSPGTSGRLEQFF.

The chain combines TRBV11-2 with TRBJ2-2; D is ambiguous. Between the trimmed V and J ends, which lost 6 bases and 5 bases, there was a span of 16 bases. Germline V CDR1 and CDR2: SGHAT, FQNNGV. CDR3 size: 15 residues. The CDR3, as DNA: TGTGCCAGCAGGAACAATCGCCGAACAACCGGGGAGCTGTTTTTT. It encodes CASRNNRRTTGELFF.

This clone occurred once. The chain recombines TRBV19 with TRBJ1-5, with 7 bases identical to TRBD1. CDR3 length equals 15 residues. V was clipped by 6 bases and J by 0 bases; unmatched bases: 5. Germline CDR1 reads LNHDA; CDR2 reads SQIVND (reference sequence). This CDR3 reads CASSRDRDSNQPQHF. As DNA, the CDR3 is TGTGCCAGTAGCAGAGACAGGGATAGCAATCAGCCCCAGCATTTT.

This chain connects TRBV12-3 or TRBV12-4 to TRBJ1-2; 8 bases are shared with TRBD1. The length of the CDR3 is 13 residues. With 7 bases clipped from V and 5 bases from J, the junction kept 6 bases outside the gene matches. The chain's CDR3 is CASTRTGRYGYTF. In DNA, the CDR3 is TGTGCCAGCACCCGGACAGGGAGGTATGGCTACACCTTC.

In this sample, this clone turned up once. Written as DNA, the CDR3 is TGCGCCAGCAGCTCTCTCAGGGGTGCAACTAATGAAAAACTGTTTTTT. Its protein is CASSSLRGATNEKLFF. This chain uses TRBV5-1 with TRBJ1-4, with D perhaps TRBD1 (6 bases). This CDR3 region has 16 residues. V was shortened by 3 bases and J by 0 bases, with 12 bases between the two germline ends. The V gene's germline CDR1 is SGHRS and CDR2 YFSETQ.

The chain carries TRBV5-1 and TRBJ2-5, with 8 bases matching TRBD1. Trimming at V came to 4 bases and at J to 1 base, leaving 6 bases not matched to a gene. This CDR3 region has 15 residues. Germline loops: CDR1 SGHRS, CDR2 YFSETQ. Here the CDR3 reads CASSPITGGQETQYF. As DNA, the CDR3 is TGCGCCAGCAGCCCTATCACAGGGGGCCAAGAGACCCAGTACTTC.

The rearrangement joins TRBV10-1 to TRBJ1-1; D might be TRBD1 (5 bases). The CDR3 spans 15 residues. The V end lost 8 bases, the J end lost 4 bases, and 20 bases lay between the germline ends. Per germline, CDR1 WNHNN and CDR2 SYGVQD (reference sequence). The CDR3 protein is CASQPAGPAGTEAFF. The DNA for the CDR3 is TGCGCCAGCCAACCCGCGGGGCCAGCGGGCACTGAAGCTTTCTTT.